The 32 T cell receptor beta chains presented below share a single source sample, sequenced in a study of cytomegalovirus exposure and HLA in healthy donors. It was with 60 Vbeta and 13 Jbeta primers that the PCR ran. TCRdb's copy holds only in-frame clones and misses some; the assay was immunoSEQ multiplex PCR. The sample records about 110,000 clones, approximately 80% being singletons. The material sequenced was PBMCs. The receptors were gathered from a man between 60 and 75 years old in good health and CMV-seronegative.

CDR3 loop: CASSPAPETAYYGYTF. The CDR3 DNA follows: TGCGCCAGCAGCCCAGCCCCCGAGACAGCCTACTATGGCTACACCTTC. This chain links TRBV4-3 with TRBJ1-2; D is possibly TRBD1 (5 bases). The CDR3 consists of 16 residues. V shed 4 bases and J shed 3 bases, with 18 bases lying between them. Germline CDR1 reads LGHNA; CDR2 reads YSLEER.

This CDR3 is CASSFGTSSSYEQYF. In nucleotides, the CDR3 is TGTGCCAGCAGCTTCGGGACTTCCAGCTCCTACGAGCAGTACTTC. V usage is TRBV7-2 and J usage is TRBJ2-7, with D possibly TRBD2 on 6 matching bases. V was pared by 3 bases and J by 0 bases, with 12 bases between. There are 15 residues in the CDR3. The germline V gene has CDR1 SGHTA and CDR2 FQGNSA.

Only one count was recorded for this clone. This CDR3 is CASSAVAGVDKNIQYF. In DNA form, the CDR3 reads TGTGCCAGTAGTGCCGTGGCCGGGGTAGACAAAAACATTCAGTACTTC. The chain uses TRBV19 and TRBJ2-4; maybe TRBD2 (5 bases). V was clipped by 5 bases and J by 3 bases, with 17 bases between them. CDR3 length: 16 residues. CDR1 and CDR2 from the germline V gene are LNHDA and SQIVND (reference sequence).

The V gene is TRBV29-1, the J gene TRBJ1-2; a possible D gene is TRBD1 (5 bases). Germline V gives CDR1 SQVTM, CDR2 ANQGSEA. CDR3 length equals 12 residues. Trimming removed 7 bases from V and 0 bases from J, with 9 bases in between. The chain's CDR3 is CSASTANYGYTF. The DNA of the CDR3 is TGCAGCGCCTCGACAGCTAACTATGGCTACACCTTC.

The rearrangement uses TRBV11-2 and TRBJ1-4; 8 bases agree with TRBD1. V was clipped by 5 bases and J by 8 bases; unmatched bases: 10. This CDR3 has 15 amino acids. CDR1 SGHAT and CDR2 FQNNGV come from the germline V gene. Here the CDR3 reads CASSPSSGGREKLFF. CDR3 coding DNA: TGTGCCAGCAGCCCTAGTTCAGGGGGCAGAGAAAAACTGTTTTTT. Variable domain in full (rest from reference TRBV11-2 and TRBJ1-4): EAGVAQSPRYKIIEKRQSVAFWCNPISGHATLYWYQQILGQGPKLLIQFQNNGVVDDSQLPKDRFSAERLKGVDSTLKIQPAKLEDSAVYLCASSPSSGGREKLFFGSGTQLSVL.

The rearrangement uses TRBV4-1 and TRBJ2-1, with D uncertain. This CDR3 has 14 amino acids. The germline V gene encodes CDR1 MGHRA and CDR2 YSYEKL. V dropped 6 bases and J dropped 1 base, with 10 bases sitting between them. The CDR3 here is CASRMLSSYNEQFF. The CDR3 DNA reads TGCGCCAGCAGGATGCTAAGTTCCTACAATGAGCAGTTCTTC.

The chain combines TRBV5-1 with TRBJ2-3, with D possibly matching TRBD1 (5 bases). V was trimmed by 0 bases and J by 3 bases, leaving 11 bases between them. This CDR3 region has 15 residues. Germline CDR1 and CDR2: SGHRS and YFSETQ. The CDR3 region is CASSLVAGQTDTQYF. CDR3 in DNA: TGCGCCAGCAGCTTGGTTGCAGGGCAAACAGATACGCAGTATTTT.

This chain connects TRBV29-1 to TRBJ2-3; 10 bases agree with TRBD2. After removal of 4 bases from V and 0 bases from J, the junction contained 7 bases not matched to a gene. Per germline, CDR1 SQVTM and CDR2 ANQGSEA. The CDR3 has 16 residues. CDR3 region: CSVGASGGLSTDTQYF. CDR3 coding DNA: TGCAGCGTTGGGGCTAGCGGGGGTCTAAGCACAGATACGCAGTATTTT.

This clone showed up just a few times. This chain connects TRBV30 to TRBJ1-6; no reliable D call. The CDR3 sequence is 16 residues long. CDR1 and CDR2 (germline): GTSNPN, SVGIG (reference sequence). V dropped 0 bases and J dropped 0 bases, with 9 bases sitting between them. The CDR3 spells CAWSVFGVSYNSPLHF. The CDR3 DNA reads as TGTGCCTGGAGTGTATTCGGGGTCTCCTATAATTCACCCCTCCACTTT.

This clone was detected only once. This chain joins TRBV5-1 and TRBJ2-3, with D possibly TRBD1 on 6 matching bases. Germline V gene data show CDR1 as SGHRS and CDR2 as YFSETQ. The CDR3 contains 13 residues. Trimming pared 5 bases from V and 4 bases from J, leaving 11 bases between. This CDR3 is CASSIQGSDTQYF. The CDR3 nucleotides read TGCGCCAGCAGTATACAGGGTTCAGATACGCAGTATTTT.

This clone was seen only a few times. The rearrangement joins TRBV29-1 to TRBJ1-3; 7 bases line up with TRBD1. Losses at the gene ends were 8 bases for V and 4 bases for J; bases not matched to a gene: 5. Germline V gene data show CDR1 as SQVTM and CDR2 as ANQGSEA. The CDR3 loop spans 12 amino acids. In DNA, the CDR3 is TGCAGCATGAGGGGGCCCGGAAACACCATATATTTT. Translating gives CSMRGPGNTIYF. Variable domain in full (rest from reference TRBV29-1 and TRBJ1-3): SAVISQKPSRDICQRGTSLTIQCQVDSQVTMMFWYRQQPGQSLTLIATANQGSEATYESGFVIDKFPISRPNLTFSTLTVSNMSPEDSSIYLCSMRGPGNTIYFGEGSWLTVV.

The CDR3 region has the DNA TGTGCCAGCAGCTTATTCAGGGGAGAGACCCAGTACTTC. The encoded protein is CASSLFRGETQYF. The chain has TRBV11-3 and TRBJ2-5, with D possibly TRBD1 on 6 matching bases. V gave up 2 bases and J gave up 4 bases, with 8 bases separating them. CDR1 is SGHNT, CDR2 YENEEA, per germline. The CDR3 is made up of 13 amino acids. The variable domain in full, with the rest retrieved from reference TRBV11-3 and TRBJ2-5, is EAGVVQSPRYKIIEKKQPVAFWCNPISGHNTLYWYLQNLGQGPELLIRYENEEAVDDSQLPKDRFSAERLKGVDSTLKIQPAELGDSAVYLCASSLFRGETQYFGPGTRLLVL.

The V call is TRBV7-2, the J call TRBJ2-5; 7 nucleotides align to TRBD1. V dropped 5 bases and J dropped 2; count of bases not matched to a gene: 8. The CDR3 runs to 15 residues. Germline assignment: CDR1 SGHTA and CDR2 FQGNSA. The CDR3 region is CASSTGQTIQETQYF. In DNA, the CDR3 is TGTGCCAGCAGCACGGGACAGACTATACAAGAGACCCAGTACTTC.

This chain uses TRBV5-1 with TRBJ2-2, with D hard to call. The CDR3 loop spans 14 amino acids. Germline V CDR1 and CDR2: SGHRS, YFSETQ. V lost 0 bases and J 8 bases, leaving 11 bases between the germline ends. For the CDR3, the DNA is TGCGCCAGCAGCTTGGGAGGCTATCTAGGGGAGCTGTTTTTT. It specifies CASSLGGYLGELFF. Together with reference TRBV5-1 and TRBJ2-2, the CDR3 gives the full variable domain: KAGVTQTPRYLIKTRGQQVTLSCSPISGHRSVSWYQQTPGQGLQFLFEYFSETQRNKGNFPGRFSGRQFSNSRSEMNVSTLELGDSALYLCASSLGGYLGELFFGEGSRLTVL.

J is TRBJ2-2 and V is TRBV4-3; D is uncertain. Trimming took 1 base from V and 3 from J, leaving 9 bases between them. Germline V gives CDR1 LGHNA, CDR2 YSLEER. This CDR3 is built from 15 residues. The CDR3 spells CASSQGLVDTGELFF. The CDR3 nucleotides read TGCGCCAGCAGCCAAGGTCTAGTGGACACCGGGGAGCTGTTTTTT.

The chain has TRBV7-2 and TRBJ1-5; D remains ambiguous. Trimming took off 5 bases at V and 1 base at J, with 12 bases between the two ends. Germline V gene sequence: CDR1 SGHTA, CDR2 FQGNSA. This CDR3 contains 15 residues. The CDR3, as DNA: TGTGCCAGCAGCCGAGACGAGGGAAGCAATCAGCCCCAGCATTTT. Amino acids: CASSRDEGSNQPQHF.

The gene calls are TRBV6-6 and TRBJ1-2; D gene unclear. CDR1 is MNHNY and CDR2 is SVGAGI in the germline V gene (reference sequence). CDR3 size: 14 residues. The V end was cut by 8 bases, the J end by 3 bases, with 16 bases between. The CDR3 is CASHEVGVDYGYTF. CDR3 DNA sequence: TGTGCCAGCCATGAGGTCGGGGTAGACTATGGCTACACCTTC.

This clone was detected only once. The rearrangement links TRBV5-1 to TRBJ1-1, with D unresolved. In germline, CDR1 is SGHRS, CDR2 YFSETQ. Trimming took off 4 bases at V and 1 base at J, with 14 bases between the two ends. The CDR3 loop spans 15 amino acids. The CDR3 DNA follows: TGCGCCAGCAGCGCCTCCACCGGGTCGAACACTGAAGCTTTCTTT. Its protein is CASSASTGSNTEAFF.

This clone was observed a handful of times. Distinct nucleotide sequences in the sample also encode this CDR3. The chain couples TRBV5-4 to TRBJ1-1; tentative D call: TRBD1 (5 bases). The CDR3 runs to 13 residues. Germline CDR1 reads SGHNT; CDR2 reads YYREEE (reference sequence). Trimming took off 0 bases at V and 8 bases at J, with 11 bases between the two ends. CDR3 DNA sequence: TGTGCCAGCAGCTTGGGGCAGGGTGCCGAAGCTTTCTTT. It translates to CASSLGQGAEAFF. The full variable domain, its missing parts supplied by reference TRBV5-4 and TRBJ1-1, is ETGVTQSPTHLIKTRGQQVTLRCSSQSGHNTVSWYQQALGQGPQFIFQYYREEENGRGNFPPRFSGLQFPNYSSELNVNALELDDSALYLCASSLGQGAEAFFGQGTRLTVV.

The J gene is TRBJ1-1, the V gene TRBV7-8, with no clear D. The CDR3 runs to 15 residues. The V end was cut by 1 base, the J end by 3 bases, with 12 bases between. CDR1 and CDR2 (germline): SGHVS, FQNEAQ. CDR3 DNA sequence: TGTGCCAGCAGCTTAGTCGGAGGGATCGACACTGAAGCTTTCTTT. Residues: CASSLVGGIDTEAFF.

DNA of the CDR3: TGTGCCAGCAAATTGGACAGGGGTGAAGCTTTCTTT. Amino acids: CASKLDRGEAFF. This rearrangement joins TRBV2 to TRBJ1-1; 9 positions agree with TRBD1. This CDR3 comprises 12 residues. V was pared by 7 bases and J by 7 bases, with 4 bases of the junction left unmatched. Germline-derived CDR1 and CDR2 are SNHLY and FYNNEI. The complete variable domain, with remaining parts taken from reference TRBV2 and TRBJ1-1, reads EPEVTQTPSHQVTQMGQEVILRCVPISNHLYFYWYRQILGQKVEFLVSFYNNEISEKSEIFDDQFSVERPDGSNFTLKIRSTKLEDSAMYFCASKLDRGEAFFGQGTRLTVV.

This chain links TRBV5-5 with TRBJ1-2; no firm D call. Trimming took 0 bases from V and 4 from J, leaving 10 bases between them. This CDR3 is 14 amino acids long. CDR1 and CDR2 (germline): SGHKS, YYEKEE (reference sequence). Here the CDR3 reads CASSLDPLFYGYTF. The CDR3 region has the DNA TGTGCCAGCAGCTTGGATCCCCTATTCTATGGCTACACCTTC. The full variable domain, its missing parts supplied by reference TRBV5-5 and TRBJ1-2, is DAGVTQSPTHLIKTRGQQVTLRCSPISGHKSVSWYQQVLGQGPQFIFQYYEKEERGRGNFPDRFSARQFPNYSSELNVNALLLGDSALYLCASSLDPLFYGYTFGSGTRLTVV.

The rearrangement links TRBV2 to TRBJ1-1, with a tentative D call TRBD1 (6 bases). Germline V gene lookup returns CDR1 SNHLY and CDR2 FYNNEI. Trimming pared 4 bases from V and 7 bases from J, leaving 10 bases between. The CDR3 runs 12 residues. The CDR3 loop is CASSGMDSEAFF. CDR3 sequence (DNA): TGTGCCAGCAGTGGAATGGACAGTGAAGCTTTCTTT. Variable domain in full (rest from reference TRBV2 and TRBJ1-1): EPEVTQTPSHQVTQMGQEVILRCVPISNHLYFYWYRQILGQKVEFLVSFYNNEISEKSEIFDDQFSVERPDGSNFTLKIRSTKLEDSAMYFCASSGMDSEAFFGQGTRLTVV.

This clone was found a few times. The V call is TRBV7-8, the J call TRBJ1-1, with D perhaps matching TRBD1 (5 bases). The length of the CDR3 is 13 residues. Trimming stripped 1 base from V and 4 bases from J, with 7 bases between. CDR1 SGHVS and CDR2 FQNEAQ come from the germline V gene. The DNA of the CDR3 is TGTGCCAGCAGCTTAGGCAGGGCCACTGAAGCTTTCTTT. It yields the protein CASSLGRATEAFF.

The rearrangement uses TRBV6-5 and TRBJ1-1; the D gene is possibly TRBD1 (6 bases). CDR1 and CDR2 from the germline V gene are MNHEY and SVGAGI. The CDR3 totals 13 residues. Trimming shortened V by 4 bases and J by 5 bases, and 11 bases separated the two germline ends. The CDR3 loop is CASSSRGGTEAFF. CDR3 sequence (DNA): TGTGCCAGCAGTTCCAGGGGCGGGACTGAAGCTTTCTTT.

J is TRBJ1-6 and V is TRBV5-1; TRBD1 might be the D (5 bases). Germline CDR1 reads SGHRS; CDR2 reads YFSETQ. This CDR3 has 18 residues. V was cut by 4 bases and J by 9 bases, with 26 bases left in between. The CDR3 DNA reads as TGCGCCAGCAGCCCCAAGCCTGGACAACTCCCTTCGGGTTCACCCCTCCACTTT. Its translation: CASSPKPGQLPSGSPLHF. Complete variable domain (other parts from reference TRBV5-1 and TRBJ1-6): KAGVTQTPRYLIKTRGQQVTLSCSPISGHRSVSWYQQTPGQGLQFLFEYFSETQRNKGNFPGRFSGRQFSNSRSEMNVSTLELGDSALYLCASSPKPGQLPSGSPLHFGNGTRLTVT.

J is TRBJ1-1 and V is TRBV5-1, with D unclear. V was pared by 4 bases and J by 4 bases, with 17 bases between. Germline V gives CDR1 SGHRS, CDR2 YFSETQ. The CDR3 has 15 residues. This CDR3 is CASSPGGSGSTEAFF. In DNA form, the CDR3 reads TGCGCCAGCAGCCCAGGAGGGAGCGGCAGCACTGAAGCTTTCTTT.

This clone was seen a few times. V is TRBV6-4 and J is TRBJ2-1, with a weak D call TRBD1 (5 bases). Germline values: CDR1 MRHNA, CDR2 SNTAGT. V was cut by 4 bases and J by 1 base, with 8 bases left in between. The CDR3 length is 14 residues. The CDR3 DNA reads as TGTGCCAGCAGTGCTTCAGGGTCCTACAATGAGCAGTTCTTC. Protein: CASSASGSYNEQFF.

This clone was detected only once. The V gene is TRBV29-1, the J gene TRBJ2-3, with D unresolved. Trimming removed 3 bases at V and 2 bases at J, with 6 bases between. Germline loops: CDR1 SQVTM, CDR2 ANQGSEA. The length of the CDR3 is 12 residues. The CDR3 region is CSVDTYTDTQYF. DNA for the CDR3: TGCAGCGTTGACACTTACACAGATACGCAGTATTTT.

The chain joins TRBV5-4 to TRBJ1-5; TRBD1 aligns across 10 bases. The CDR3 is made up of 20 amino acids. V shed 3 bases and J 6 bases; nucleotides not matched to a gene: 21. Germline V gene sequence: CDR1 SGHNT, CDR2 YYREEE (reference sequence). DNA for the CDR3: TGTGCCAGCAGCTCAGCGCATCCTGACAGGGGGCGCAGTTGGGGTCAGCCCCAGCATTTT. Encoded protein: CASSSAHPDRGRSWGQPQHF. Combining the CDR3 with reference TRBV5-4 and TRBJ1-5 gives the whole variable domain ETGVTQSPTHLIKTRGQQVTLRCSSQSGHNTVSWYQQALGQGPQFIFQYYREEENGRGNFPPRFSGLQFPNYSSELNVNALELDDSALYLCASSSAHPDRGRSWGQPQHFGDGTRLSIL.

The rearrangement joins TRBV7-3 to TRBJ1-2; 11 bases are a match to TRBD1. Germline lookup yields CDR1 SGHTA and CDR2 FQGTGA. Trimming took 5 bases from V and 6 from J; bases not matched to a gene: 2. CDR3 length equals 13 residues. CDR3 sequence: CASSQGQGDGYTF. CDR3 nucleotide sequence: TGTGCCAGCAGCCAGGGACAGGGGGATGGCTACACCTTC. Supplemented by reference TRBV7-3 and TRBJ1-2, the full variable domain reads GAGVSQTPSNKVTEKGKYVELRCDPISGHTALYWYRQSLGQGPEFLIYFQGTGAADDSGLPNDRFFAVRPEGSVSTLKIQRTERGDSAVYLCASSQGQGDGYTFGSGTRLTVV.

The rearrangement uses TRBV9 and TRBJ1-1; a weak D match, TRBD1 (6 bases). CDR1 SGDLS and CDR2 YYNGEE come from the germline V gene. V dropped 3 bases and J dropped 3 bases, with 12 bases sitting between them. The CDR3 length is 14 residues. The CDR3 sequence is CASSGQVSHTEAFF. Written as DNA, the CDR3 is TGTGCCAGCAGCGGACAGGTGTCCCACACTGAAGCTTTCTTT.